One and the same sample provided the 13 T cell receptor beta chains below, sequenced in a study of siplizumab effects on memory and regulatory T cells. Measured with immunoSEQ multiplex PCR; TCRdb has only the in-frame clones, and not every one. The sample yields 100,000 or so clones, 94% seen once. The sequenced sample consisted of non-Treg CD4+ T cells sorted from blood. These receptors originate from a human donor in good health.

V gene TRBV6-5 combines with J gene TRBJ1-2, with D possibly being TRBD1 (5 bases). Germline assignment: CDR1 MNHEY and CDR2 SVGAGI. The V and J ends lost 2 bases and 4 bases respectively, with 14 bases between them. This CDR3 spans 15 amino acids. This CDR3 reads CASSYRMGGGYGYTF. The CDR3, as DNA: TGTGCCAGCAGTTACCGCATGGGGGGGGGCTATGGCTACACCTTC.

The CDR3 loop reads CASSFQGTAGNTIYF. CDR3 DNA: TGTGCCAGCAGCTTTCAAGGGACAGCTGGAAACACCATATATTTT. V and J are TRBV5-6 and TRBJ1-3, with 7 positions matching TRBD1. This CDR3 has 15 amino acids. Germline CDR1 and CDR2: SGHDT and YYEEEE. V trimming: 2 bases; J trimming: 2 bases; junction bases outside the gene matches: 4. Combining the CDR3 with reference TRBV5-6 and TRBJ1-3 gives the whole variable domain DAGVTQSPTHLIKTRGQQVTLRCSPKSGHDTVSWYQQALGQGPQFIFQYYEEEERQRGNFPDRFSGHQFPNYSSELNVNALLLGDSALYLCASSFQGTAGNTIYFGEGSWLTVV.

The gene calls are TRBV9 and TRBJ1-4; D is ambiguous. CDR1 SGDLS and CDR2 YYNGEE come from the germline V gene. The CDR3 has 15 residues. Trimming took 0 bases from V and 0 from J, leaving 6 bases between them. CDR3 loop: CASSVVFATNEKLFF. CDR3 nucleotide sequence: TGTGCCAGCAGCGTAGTGTTCGCAACTAATGAAAAACTGTTTTTT.

This sequence joins TRBV5-1 and TRBJ1-3; 7 bases agree with TRBD1. Per germline, CDR1 SGHRS and CDR2 YFSETQ. This CDR3 region has 13 residues. After removal of 4 bases from V and 6 bases from J, the junction contained 4 bases not matched to a gene. CDR3 amino acids: CASSPGQTNTIYF. Written as DNA, the CDR3 is TGCGCCAGCAGCCCGGGACAGACAAACACCATATATTTT.

V usage is TRBV6-1 and J usage is TRBJ1-5; no reliable D call. This CDR3 spans 13 amino acids. The germline V and J ends were trimmed by 5 bases and 7 bases, with 12 bases remaining between them. Germline values: CDR1 MNHNS, CDR2 SASEGT. CDR3 DNA: TGTGCCAGCAGTTCAGGTAGGGTCCAGCCCCAGCATTTT. This codes for CASSSGRVQPQHF.

The chain carries TRBV7-3 and TRBJ2-1, with 8 bases lining up with TRBD2. The germline CDR1 and CDR2 sequences are SGHTA and FQGTGA. The V and J ends lost 2 bases and 6 bases, in that order; junction bases with no gene match: 3. The length of the CDR3 is 14 residues. In nucleotides, the CDR3 is TGTGCCAGCAGCTTATCCGGGAGGGGCAATGAGCAGTTCTTC. This translates into CASSLSGRGNEQFF.

This chain's CDR3 is CASSWGQGSGNQPQHF. CDR3 sequence (DNA): TGTGCCAGCAGTTGGGGGCAGGGATCGGGGAATCAGCCCCAGCATTTT. The V and J genes are TRBV5-6 and TRBJ1-5, with D perhaps TRBD1 (6 bases). Germline CDR1 and CDR2: SGHDT and YYEEEE. This CDR3 contains 16 residues. Between the trimmed V and J ends, which lost 5 bases and 4 bases, there was a span of 19 bases. Full variable domain (outside the CDR3, taken from reference TRBV5-6 and TRBJ1-5): DAGVTQSPTHLIKTRGQQVTLRCSPKSGHDTVSWYQQALGQGPQFIFQYYEEEERQRGNFPDRFSGHQFPNYSSELNVNALLLGDSALYLCASSWGQGSGNQPQHFGDGTRLSIL.

V is TRBV19 and J is TRBJ2-7, with D perhaps matching TRBD2 (5 bases). The CDR3 sequence is 17 residues long. Germline assignment: CDR1 LNHDA and CDR2 SQIVND (reference sequence). V was pared by 5 bases and J by 2 bases, with 22 bases between. CDR3 DNA: TGTGCCAGTAGTCCCTCCGAGGGCTCATCCGCTCCCTACGAGCAGTACTTC. Translating it yields CASSPSEGSSAPYEQYF.

The V gene is TRBV19, the J gene TRBJ1-4; unclear D gene. Germline V gene data show CDR1 as LNHDA and CDR2 as SQIVND (reference sequence). CDR3 size: 14 residues. Trimming removed 7 bases from V and 7 bases from J, with 16 bases in between. CDR3 sequence (DNA): TGTGCCAGTAACGGTGGATGGCGGGCTGAAAAACTGTTTTTT. Translating it yields CASNGGWRAEKLFF.

CDR3 in amino acids: CASSPSGKGETQYF. The CDR3 region has the DNA TGTGCCAGCAGCCCCTCGGGTAAAGGAGAGACCCAGTACTTC. This sequence joins TRBV28 and TRBJ2-5; D gene uncertain. Germline lookup yields CDR1 MDHEN and CDR2 SYDVKM. The CDR3 is 14 amino acids. The V gene lost 6 bases and the J gene lost 4 bases, with 15 bases spanning the gap.

The chain's CDR3 is CASSMEETQYF. CDR3 sequence (DNA): TGTGCCAGTAGTATGGAGGAGACCCAGTACTTC. V is TRBV19 and J is TRBJ2-5, with D unresolved. This CDR3 region has 11 residues. The V end was cut by 3 bases, the J end by 5 bases, with 4 bases between. The germline gives CDR1 LNHDA, CDR2 SQIVND (reference sequence).

V and J are TRBV11-2 and TRBJ2-2, with D possibly TRBD2 on 5 matching bases. The CDR3 spans 15 residues. CDR1 is SGHAT, CDR2 FQNNGV, per germline. Between the trimmed V and J ends, which lost 1 base and 3 bases, there was a span of 9 bases. The DNA of the CDR3 is TGTGCCAGCAGCTTAGTAGGGAGTGACACCGGGGAGCTGTTTTTT. The encoded protein is CASSLVGSDTGELFF.

This clone has more than one count but fewer than ten. This chain uses TRBV6-1 with TRBJ2-7; D gene unclear. Trimming took 6 bases from V and 7 from J, leaving 16 bases between them. The germline V gene has CDR1 MNHNS and CDR2 SASEGT. The CDR3 runs to 13 residues. The CDR3 loop reads CASSSPLSQEQYF. CDR3 DNA sequence: TGTGCCAGCAGCTCCCCCCTTAGTCAAGAGCAGTACTTC.